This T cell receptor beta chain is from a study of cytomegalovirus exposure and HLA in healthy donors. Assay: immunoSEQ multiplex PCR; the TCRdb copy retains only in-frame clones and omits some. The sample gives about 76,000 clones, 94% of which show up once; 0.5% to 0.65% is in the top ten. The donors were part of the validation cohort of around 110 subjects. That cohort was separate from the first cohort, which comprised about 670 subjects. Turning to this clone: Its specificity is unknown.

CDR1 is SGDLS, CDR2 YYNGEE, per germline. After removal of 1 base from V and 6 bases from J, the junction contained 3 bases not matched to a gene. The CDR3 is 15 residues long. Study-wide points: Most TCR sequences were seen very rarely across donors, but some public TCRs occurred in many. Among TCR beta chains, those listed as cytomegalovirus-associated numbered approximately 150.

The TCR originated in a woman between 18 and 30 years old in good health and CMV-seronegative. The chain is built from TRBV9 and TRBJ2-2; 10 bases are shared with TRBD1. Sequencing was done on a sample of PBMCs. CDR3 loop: CASSVRTGGAGELFF. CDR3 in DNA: TGTGCCAGCAGCGTACGGACAGGGGGGGCCGGGGAGCTGTTTTTT.